The T cell receptor (beta chain) under discussion was sequenced for a study of long-term antiretroviral therapy in people with HIV. Study information: The 2015 recommendation for immediate ART came about a decade after the earliest samples. Points from the study as a whole: Within the repertoire, clones expanded before ART were dominant at all time points. Diversity rose after ART but stayed below transplant donor controls.

As regards this clone: The antigen is undetermined.

At the survey level, the v3.0 immunoSEQ assay was run. Assay used: immunoSEQ multiplex PCR; TCRdb lists only in-frame clones, some missing. This table has about 16,000 clones, approximately 86% appearing once. This CDR3 contains 20 residues. From germline, CDR1 is LGHNA and CDR2 YSLEER. Trimming removed 3 bases from V and 2 bases from J; junction bases left unmatched: 19. The starting material was unsorted PBMCs, obtained 2.3 years before starting antiretroviral therapy. The TCR comes from a woman aged 25-40 years with HIV. J is TRBJ2-3 and V is TRBV4-3; 8 bases fit TRBD1. The CDR3 here is CASSHDLTGVDSPITDTQYF. The CDR3 DNA follows: TGCGCCAGCAGCCATGACCTGACAGGGGTCGACTCACCAATCACAGATACGCAGTATTTT.